This paragraph covers one T cell receptor (beta chain) sequence. The antigen is unknown. CD4+ naive, central memory, regulatory and stem cell-like memory cells were sorted via CD45RO/CCR7/CD25/CD127/CD95/CD27. This sample stems from a study of beta chain features in type 1 diabetes. Broader study findings: When Type 1 diabetes patients were examined, their TCRB CDR3s proved moderately but significantly shorter in all four CD4+ subsets. A closer apparent resemblance between naive, central memory and Treg TCRB repertoires was seen in patients than in healthy donors.

Germline-derived CDR1 and CDR2 are SGHVS and FQNEAQ. The CDR3 consists of 12 residues. Deletions cut 4 bases from V and 4 bases from J, with 7 bases between. The study reverse transcribed the entire isolated RNA, so it sequenced expressed TCRB transcripts. Clones were read by immunoSEQ multiplex PCR, and TCRdb kept only the in-frame ones, dropping some. The table lists some 400,000 clones, around 16% of them singletons, with 0.019% in the top ten. The sample comprised naive CD4+ T cells from blood. The chain has TRBV7-8 and TRBJ1-2, with D maybe TRBD1 (5 bases). This clonotype was obtained from a young woman in good health. The CDR3 DNA is TGTGCCAGCAGCTCCACAGGCTATGGCTACACCTTC. It encodes CASSSTGYGYTF. The full variable domain, completed using reference TRBV7-8 and TRBJ1-2, is GAGVSQSPRYKVAKRGQDVALRCDPISGHVSLFWYQQALGQGPEFLTYFQNEAQLDKSGLPSDRFFAERPEGSVSTLKIQRTQQEDSAVYLCASSSTGYGYTFGSGTRLTVV.